This TCR beta chain stems from a study of T cell responses to AZD1222 COVID-19 vaccine. Overall study findings and caveats: The CD4 TCRs associated with vaccination extended across spike and predominated at 160-218 and 743-854. Among spike-specific TCRs, nearly half reportedly target unmutated variant regions. Females made up more of the donors, who were largely white British, and clonal diversity may have come out too low.

The assay was immunoSEQ multiplex PCR, and TCRdb's table has in-frame clones only and misses some. Among about 130,000 clones listed, around 89% were seen once. Comment on this clone: What it binds is unknown.

Second doses that came at about 4 or about 12 weeks were put together. Germline CDR1 and CDR2: SGHVS and FNYEAQ. V lost 5 bases to trimming and J lost 0 bases; unmatched junction nucleotides: 11. The CDR3 covers 18 residues. This sample comprised peripheral blood, obtained 28 days after the second AZD1222 dose. The rearrangement uses TRBV7-6 and TRBJ1-3; 9 bases are shared with TRBD1. This clonotype was sampled from an adult who received the AZD1222 COVID-19 vaccine. CDR3 sequence (DNA): TGTGCCAGCAGCCCCAGTCCCGGGACAGGGTACTCTGGAAACACCATATATTTT. This encodes CASSPSPGTGYSGNTIYF.